The 8 T cell receptor beta chains in this list originate from one sample, sequenced in a study of blood T cell repertoires in COVID-19. TCRdb's copy holds only in-frame clones and misses some; the assay was immunoSEQ multiplex PCR. Among about 190,000 clones, 82% were seen once, and the ten largest hold 4.5% to 6.5%. Input material: PBMCs or T cells enriched from blood (not recorded which). These receptors were taken from a woman aged 55-69 years with acute COVID-19.

The rearrangement joins TRBV7-9 to TRBJ1-3, with no clear D. Germline CDR1 reads SEHNR; CDR2 reads FQNEAQ (reference sequence). CDR3 length equals 14 residues. CDR3 amino acids: CATRRTDSGNTIYF. Written as DNA, the CDR3 is TGTGCGACCAGGAGGACGGACTCTGGAAACACCATATATTTT.

The rearrangement uses TRBV6-2 or TRBV6-3 and TRBJ2-2; D is possibly TRBD2 (5 bases). Germline assignment: CDR1 MNHEY and CDR2 SVGEGT. The CDR3 runs 15 residues. V was shortened by 5 bases and J by 8 bases, with 18 bases between the two germline ends. CDR3 amino acids: CASSMPRMGAGELFF. The CDR3 nucleotides read TGTGCCAGCAGTATGCCCAGGATGGGAGCTGGGGAGCTGTTTTTT.

The rearrangement uses TRBV7-9 and TRBJ2-7; 7 nucleotides agree with TRBD1. The germline CDR1 and CDR2 sequences are SEHNR and FQNEAQ (reference sequence). The trim removed 4 bases at V and 0 bases at J, leaving 6 bases unmatched. The length of the CDR3 is 15 residues. The CDR3 sequence is CASSSTGADSYEQYV. For the CDR3, the DNA is TGTGCCAGCAGCTCAACAGGGGCCGACTCCTACGAGCAGTACGTC.

J is TRBJ2-3 and V is TRBV7-2; TRBD2 agrees at 10 bases. The CDR3 totals 17 residues. V gave up 2 bases and J gave up 0 bases; unmatched junction bases: 5. Germline values: CDR1 SGHTA, CDR2 FQGNSA. The CDR3 DNA reads TGTGCCAGCAGCTTACGGGCGACTAGCGGGAGCACAGATACGCAGTATTTT. This translates into CASSLRATSGSTDTQYF.

The chain is built from TRBV7-2 and TRBJ1-2, with 9 bases identical to TRBD1. Germline loops: CDR1 SGHTA, CDR2 FQGNSA. The V gene end was trimmed by 5 bases and the J gene end by 8 bases; junction bases not matched to a gene: 12. The CDR3 has 15 residues. The CDR3 here is CASSLGQGRSKGYTF. Written as DNA, the CDR3 is TGTGCCAGCAGCCTTGGACAGGGGAGAAGTAAGGGCTACACCTTC.

This clone was counted a few times. The chain uses TRBV5-1 and TRBJ1-2; D is ambiguous. Germline V gene data show CDR1 as SGHRS and CDR2 as YFSETQ. CDR3 length: 14 amino acids. V shed 0 bases and J shed 8 bases, with 14 bases lying between them. CDR3 region: CASSLDPSPEGYTF. CDR3 in DNA: TGCGCCAGCAGCTTGGATCCGAGCCCGGAGGGCTACACCTTC.

This clone was found many times. The chain has TRBV18 and TRBJ2-5; no clear D. Trimming shortened V by 6 bases and J by 2 bases, and 10 bases separated the two germline ends. Per germline, CDR1 KGHSH and CDR2 LQKENI. The CDR3 extends over 13 amino acids. The CDR3 DNA is TGTGCCAGCTCGCGTAGTTCGCAAGAGACCCAGTACTTC. Translating it yields CASSRSSQETQYF.

The rearrangement uses TRBV21-1 and TRBJ1-1; TRBD1 is the table's D call and was not checked against the DNA. TRBV21-1 is a pseudogene segment. The CDR3 consists of 12 residues. This CDR3 reads CASSGLNTEAFF. The CDR3 bases are TGTGCCAGCAGTGGCCTGAACACTGAAGCTTTCTTT.